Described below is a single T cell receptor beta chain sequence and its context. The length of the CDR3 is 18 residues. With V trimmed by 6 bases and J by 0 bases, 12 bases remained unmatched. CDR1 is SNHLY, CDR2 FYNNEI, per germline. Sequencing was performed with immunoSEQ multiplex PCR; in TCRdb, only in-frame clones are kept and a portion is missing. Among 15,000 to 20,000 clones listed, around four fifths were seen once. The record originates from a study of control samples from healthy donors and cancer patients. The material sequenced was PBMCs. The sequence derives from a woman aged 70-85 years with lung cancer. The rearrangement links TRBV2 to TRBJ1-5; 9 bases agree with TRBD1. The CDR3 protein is CASSLTGTGRYSNQPQHF. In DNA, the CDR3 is TGTGCCAGCAGCCTTACCGGGACAGGGAGGTATAGCAATCAGCCCCAGCATTTT.